This T cell receptor beta chain was identified in a study of cytomegalovirus exposure and HLA in healthy donors. Researchers ran the PCR with 60 Vbeta and 13 Jbeta primers. Libraries were prepared by immunoSEQ multiplex PCR; TCRdb keeps only in-frame clonotypes and omits some of them. Here the sample spans 150,000 to 200,000 clones, more than 70% being singletons. Details on this clone: Its target is unknown.

Germline V lookup: CDR1 LNHDA, CDR2 SQIVND (reference sequence). The CDR3 runs 15 residues. V shed 6 bases and J shed 2 bases, with 16 bases lying between them. Study-wide points: A missense DCLRE1C variant was associated with V- and J-gene trimming of TCR beta chains in a later analysis, and an independent cohort replicated the association. Apparent HLA restriction characterized most CMV-associated TCR beta chains in a later analysis.

The sequence derives from a male donor in good health and CMV-seronegative. The sequenced material came from PBMCs. The chain employs TRBV19 and TRBJ1-1, with D perhaps matching TRBD1 (5 bases). The CDR3 loop reads CASSSGRAFNTEAFF. CDR3 bases: TGTGCCAGTAGCTCGGGCAGGGCCTTTAACACTGAAGCTTTCTTT.